The clone carrying this T cell receptor beta chain was seen repeatedly, ten times or more. Construction of the TCR beta libraries employed iRepertoire HTBI primers in conjunction with Arm-PCR of CDR3 regions. MiXCR, run by TCRdb on the multiplex PCR reads, gives a single entry per CDR3 protein. The table records around 500,000 distinct CDR3 sequences, more than 20% of them present only once. These data are taken from a study of regulatory T cells in long-lasting Graves disease. Time point of the sample: persistent/refractory GD, antithyroid drugs over 5 years with positive TRAb. TCR sequences were obtained from RNA taken from PBMCs. The patient group derived from an endocrinology department in Xi'an, China. The V end was cut by 6 bases, the J end by 5 bases, with 14 bases between. CDR3 length equals 15 residues. The germline V gene has CDR1 MNHNS and CDR2 SASEGT.

The specimen was peripheral blood mononuclear cells (PBMCs), collected when the disease was refractory, from a patient treated with antithyroid drugs. The chain combines TRBV6-1 with TRBJ1-6, with D perhaps TRBD1 (6 bases). This sequence originates from a female donor with Graves disease. The CDR3 protein is CASRRGGGHNSPLHF. As DNA, the CDR3 is TGTGCCAGCAGAAGGGGGGGCGGCCATAATTCACCCCTCCACTTT.